The T cell receptor (beta chain) under discussion was sequenced for a study of shared clonotypes between healthy human individuals. The study's findings and limits: Though the depth was large, rarefaction showed that sorted-subset sequencing was incomplete.

About this clone: What it binds is unknown.

Trimming removed 3 bases from V and 7 bases from J, with 12 bases in between. The CDR3 contains 14 residues. In germline, CDR1 is SEHNR, CDR2 FQNEAQ (reference sequence). Per sorted-subset replicate PCR, input was about 180 ng DNA, representing 30,000 or so T cell genomes. In the source study's methods: With immunoSEQ giving junction-only sequences and no quality scores, filtering differed. Here immunoSEQ multiplex PCR was the method, and the copy in TCRdb shows in-frame clones only, minus some. That table supplies the V and J calls and clone size; D and trimming were determined from the DNA. This table holds about 1.5 million clones, approximately 98% found once.

The sequenced material came from naive CD4+ T cells sorted from blood. Subset specified: CD45RA+ positively selected. V is TRBV7-9 and J is TRBJ1-4; D ambiguous. This clonotype was obtained from a man in his thirties or forties in good health. As DNA, the CDR3 is TGTGCCAGCAGCTTTACCCACGGTAGTGAAAAACTGTTTTTT. Its translation: CASSFTHGSEKLFF.